This passage covers 27 T cell receptor beta chains from one sample sequenced in a study of T cell repertoires in cytomegalovirus infection. One entry per CDR3 protein results from TCRdb running MiXCR on the reads. The sample lists about 180,000 distinct CDR3 sequences; approximately 15% were seen once. The sequenced sample was PBMCs. The receptors were sampled from a human donor in good health (CMV status not recorded). Some clones in this sample may be carry-over from other donors' samples.

The rearrangement uses TRBV5-6 and TRBJ1-1; D is unresolved. V was cut by 2 bases and J by 1 base, with 9 bases left in between. The CDR3 loop spans 14 amino acids. Per the germline V gene, CDR1 is SGHDT and CDR2 is YYEEEE. The CDR3: CASSFGRWNTEAFF. For the CDR3, the DNA is TGTGCCAGCAGCTTCGGCCGATGGAACACTGAAGCTTTCTTT.

The chain links TRBV6-6 to TRBJ2-4; 7 bases line up with TRBD1. The trim removed 7 bases at V and 5 bases at J, leaving 17 bases unmatched. Germline CDR1 and CDR2: MNHNY and SVGAGI (reference sequence). CDR3 length: 17 amino acids. This CDR3 is CASTPMVQGVSENIQYF. CDR3 bases: TGTGCCAGCACTCCTATGGTGCAGGGGGTTTCGGAAAACATTCAGTACTTC.

This clonotype was counted between two and nine times. The rearrangement links TRBV6-1 to TRBJ2-2; 8 bases match TRBD1. Looked up from germline, CDR1 is MNHNS and CDR2 is SASEGT. V shed 9 bases and J 7 bases; nucleotides not matched to a gene: 7. There are 13 residues in the CDR3. The CDR3 sequence: CASSDRVNGELFF. The DNA of the CDR3 is TGTGCCAGTTCGGACAGGGTAAACGGGGAGCTGTTTTTT.

This clonotype was observed at least ten times. The chain combines TRBV7-2 with TRBJ2-7, with 7 bases matching TRBD1. Germline values: CDR1 SGHTA, CDR2 FQGNSA. The J segment lost 2 bases and the V segment lost 5 bases, leaving 6 bases of the junction unmatched. CDR3 size: 14 residues. The CDR3 loop reads CASSPQGFPYEQYF. In DNA form, the CDR3 reads TGTGCCAGCAGCCCACAGGGGTTTCCCTACGAGCAGTACTTC.

The chain is built from TRBV7-6 and TRBJ2-5, with a tentative D call TRBD2 (6 bases). The CDR3 totals 13 residues. The V and J ends lost 11 bases and 5 bases respectively, with 18 bases between them. The germline V gene has CDR1 SGHVS and CDR2 FNYEAQ. This CDR3 is CASSSVTEETQYF. CDR3 bases: TGTGCCTCCTCTAGCGTCACGGAGGAGACCCAGTACTTC.

At least ten counts were recorded for this clonotype. This rearrangement joins TRBV6-1 to TRBJ2-7, with TRBD1 matching 10 bases. V shed 1 base, J shed 0 bases, and the junction held 0 bases outside the gene matches. Germline V gene data show CDR1 as MNHNS and CDR2 as SASEGT. CDR3 length equals 15 residues. The CDR3 DNA sequence: TGTGCCAGCAGTGAAGGGACAGGGGGCTCCTACGAGCAGTACTTC. Translating gives CASSEGTGGSYEQYF.

The chain combines TRBV20-1 with TRBJ2-7; weak D call: TRBD1 (5 bases). Trimming pared 7 bases from V and 3 bases from J, leaving 19 bases between. Looked up from germline, CDR1 is DFQATT and CDR2 is SNEGSKA (reference sequence). The CDR3 loop spans 14 amino acids. CDR3 protein: CSVSAGRRGYEQYF. CDR3 coding DNA: TGCAGTGTTTCCGCAGGGCGGAGAGGCTACGAGCAGTACTTC.

This clonotype has at least ten counts. J is TRBJ1-6 and V is TRBV7-2; no firm D call. The CDR3 consists of 17 residues. Germline-derived CDR1 and CDR2 are SGHTA and FQGNSA. The ends were cut back, 5 bases at V and 6 bases at J, with 20 bases in the middle. CDR3 DNA: TGTGCCAGCAGCCTTATCCAAACACGGTTTCGTAATTCACCCCTCCACTTT. Translation: CASSLIQTRFRNSPLHF.

This clonotype was observed a handful of times. The V gene is TRBV29-1, the J gene TRBJ2-3; D not certain. The CDR3 is 10 amino acids. Germline V lookup: CDR1 SQVTM, CDR2 ANQGSEA. V lost 4 bases to trimming and J lost 10 bases, with 9 bases between them. The CDR3 coding sequence is TGCAGCGTTGTAACTCTTTCGCAGTATTTT. This codes for CSVVTLSQYF.

Many counts were recorded for this clonotype. The chain combines TRBV7-2 with TRBJ2-2, with no clear D. Trimming took off 5 bases at V and 5 bases at J, with 9 bases between the two ends. Germline CDR1 reads SGHTA; CDR2 reads FQGNSA. CDR3 length: 13 amino acids. CDR3 coding DNA: TGTGCCAGCAGCGCACGGATGACCGGGGAGCTGTTTTTT. Translated, it gives CASSARMTGELFF.

The chain has TRBV28 and TRBJ1-1; the D gene is possibly TRBD1 (6 bases). The germline V gene has CDR1 MDHEN and CDR2 SYDVKM. This CDR3 has 13 amino acids. Deletions cut 8 bases from V and 0 bases from J, with 10 bases between. CDR3 sequence (DNA): TGTGCCAGCCACGGGGGCATGAACACTGAAGCTTTCTTT. This sequence encodes CASHGGMNTEAFF.

This clonotype showed up many times. This chain links TRBV7-2 with TRBJ1-1, with D unclear. Trimming stripped 6 bases from V and 3 bases from J, with 17 bases between. The CDR3 contains 15 residues. The germline gives CDR1 SGHTA, CDR2 FQGNSA. DNA of the CDR3: TGTGCCAGCAGTATCCTCCGGGCGCAGGACACTGAAGCTTTCTTT. Its protein is CASSILRAQDTEAFF.

This clonotype has at least ten counts. J is TRBJ1-3 and V is TRBV6-6, with D possibly matching TRBD1 (5 bases). The CDR3 length is 15 residues. V shed 0 bases and J shed 2 bases, with 8 bases lying between them. CDR1 is MNHNY and CDR2 is SVGAGI in the germline V gene (reference sequence). CDR3 sequence: CASSYSEGPGNTIYF. The CDR3 region has the DNA TGTGCCAGCAGTTACTCGGAGGGGCCTGGAAACACCATATATTTT.

This clonotype was counted at least ten times. V usage is TRBV7-9 and J usage is TRBJ1-1, with D perhaps matching TRBD1 (5 bases). V was cut by 7 bases and J by 0 bases, with 21 bases left in between. The CDR3 has 17 amino acids. In germline, CDR1 is SEHNR, CDR2 FQNEAQ (reference sequence). CDR3 nucleotide sequence: TGTGCCAGCAACCTACTCCCCAAACAGACAGTGAACACTGAAGCTTTCTTT. Its translation is CASNLLPKQTVNTEAFF.

This clonotype was counted at least ten times. The rearrangement joins TRBV28 to TRBJ2-1, with 7 nucleotides matching TRBD2. This CDR3 has 18 amino acids. CDR1 is MDHEN and CDR2 is SYDVKM in the germline V gene. With 7 bases clipped from V and 0 bases from J, the junction kept 15 bases outside the gene matches. The CDR3 coding sequence is TGTGCCAGCACCCCCCCGGGGGGATTGTGGAGCTCCTACAATGAGCAGTTCTTC. It is translated as CASTPPGGLWSSYNEQFF.

The chain recombines TRBV28 with TRBJ1-1; 7 nucleotides line up with TRBD1. In germline, CDR1 is MDHEN, CDR2 SYDVKM. This CDR3 is built from 15 residues. The J segment lost 5 bases and the V segment lost 1 base, leaving 7 bases of the junction unmatched. The CDR3 bases are TGTGCCAGCAGTTTATCCGACAGGGATTGGACTGAAGCTTTCTTT. This encodes CASSLSDRDWTEAFF.

This clonotype was recorded a few times. The chain has TRBV28 and TRBJ1-5, with D unresolved. The length of the CDR3 is 14 residues. V was clipped by 7 bases and J by 4 bases, with 14 bases between them. Looked up from germline, CDR1 is MDHEN and CDR2 is SYDVKM. The CDR3 DNA reads TGTGCCAGCACTCTGACCCTGCGAAATCAGCCCCAGCATTTT. Translated, it gives CASTLTLRNQPQHF.

The DNA for the CDR3 is TGTGCCAGCAGCACGCGGGAAAAACTGTTTTTT. Its translation is CASSTREKLFF. The V and J genes are TRBV7-9 and TRBJ1-4; D is unresolved. The CDR3 length is 11 residues. Germline assignment: CDR1 SEHNR and CDR2 FQNEAQ (reference sequence). Trimming took 5 bases from V and 8 from J, leaving 6 bases between them.

This clonotype was seen a handful of times. The chain couples TRBV6-4 to TRBJ1-5; maybe TRBD1 (6 bases). Germline assignment: CDR1 MRHNA and CDR2 SNTAGT. The CDR3 runs 15 residues. Deletions cut 5 bases from V and 6 bases from J, with 17 bases between. CDR3 sequence (DNA): TGTGCCAGCAGTCCCTCGGGGGGCCAGGGTCAGCCCCAGCATTTT. It yields the protein CASSPSGGQGQPQHF.

The chain is built from TRBV6-1 and TRBJ2-1; 11 bases map to TRBD2. V lost 3 bases, J lost 2 bases, and 0 bases stayed unmatched. The germline CDR1 and CDR2 sequences are MNHNS and SASEGT. This CDR3 is 15 amino acids long. The CDR3 sequence is CASSEGLAAYNEQFF. The CDR3 nucleotides are TGTGCCAGCAGTGAGGGACTAGCGGCCTACAATGAGCAGTTCTTC.

This clonotype was seen repeatedly, ten times or more. This chain connects TRBV2 to TRBJ2-2, with unresolved D. Between the trimmed V and J ends, which lost 7 bases and 6 bases, there was a span of 9 bases. CDR1 and CDR2 (germline): SNHLY, FYNNEI. This CDR3 comprises 12 residues. The CDR3 loop reads CASIRTAGELFF. The CDR3 DNA sequence: TGTGCCAGCATACGGACGGCCGGGGAGCTGTTTTTT.

Many counts were recorded for this clonotype. V and J are TRBV7-6 and TRBJ1-1; D is undetermined. Germline CDR1 is SGHVS and CDR2 is FNYEAQ. V was pared by 4 bases and J by 3 bases, with 15 bases between. The CDR3 has 15 residues. CDR3 nucleotides: TGTGCCAGCAGCTGGGCGCAGGAGGTTTACACTGAAGCTTTCTTT. Amino acids: CASSWAQEVYTEAFF.

CDR3 DNA: TGTGCCAGCAGCACGGGGGACAGCCACGAGCAGTACTTC. This sequence encodes CASSTGDSHEQYF. The chain carries TRBV5-6 and TRBJ2-7, with D perhaps TRBD1 (7 bases). Germline V lookup: CDR1 SGHDT, CDR2 YYEEEE. The germline V and J ends were trimmed by 4 bases and 5 bases, with 13 bases remaining between them. The CDR3 totals 13 residues.

This clonotype came up a few times. The J gene is TRBJ2-1, the V gene TRBV6-5, with D maybe TRBD2 (6 bases). The CDR3 loop spans 15 amino acids. Germline assignment: CDR1 MNHEY and CDR2 SVGAGI. The V end was cut by 4 bases, the J end by 8 bases, with 18 bases between. The CDR3 coding sequence is TGTGCCAGCAGTTTGGACTATTCCCCGGAGTATGAGCAGTTCTTC. The encoded protein is CASSLDYSPEYEQFF.

This clonotype was seen more than once but under ten times. This chain joins TRBV5-4 and TRBJ2-5, with TRBD2 matching 7 bases. This CDR3 comprises 14 residues. Germline V gene data show CDR1 as SGHNT and CDR2 as YYREEE (reference sequence). The V and J ends lost 2 bases and 5 bases, in that order; junction bases with no gene match: 6. The CDR3 loop is CASSFQAGVETQYF. The CDR3 region has the DNA TGTGCCAGCAGCTTTCAGGCGGGAGTGGAGACCCAGTACTTC.

This clonotype was observed a few times. The chain recombines TRBV2 with TRBJ1-3; D not certain. Germline-derived CDR1 and CDR2 are SNHLY and FYNNEI. V lost 8 bases, J lost 0 bases, and 17 bases lay in between. The CDR3 runs to 16 residues. In DNA, the CDR3 is TGTGCCAGCTCTGTCGTAAGGATTAGCTCTGGAAACACCATATATTTT. Protein: CASSVVRISSGNTIYF.

This clonotype was recorded at least ten times. The chain uses TRBV19 and TRBJ1-1, with 8 nucleotides matching TRBD1. The V segment lost 5 bases and the J segment 1 base; nucleotides outside the gene matches: 3. The V gene's germline CDR1 is LNHDA and CDR2 SQIVND (reference sequence). This CDR3 comprises 14 residues. The CDR3 region has the DNA TGTGCCAGTAGTCCAGGGGGCACGAACACTGAAGCTTTCTTT. This encodes CASSPGGTNTEAFF.